This TCR beta chain comes out of a study of blood T cell repertoires in COVID-19. Seattle researchers signed up patients amid active infection and tracked them longitudinally. As processed by the authors: How many nucleated cells were present was estimated from reference gene primer amplification. This table comes from immunoSEQ multiplex PCR, and its TCRdb copy is limited to in-frame clones, with some not included. V and J calls and clone size follow that table, whereas D and trimming were derived from the DNA. The sample has tens of thousands of clones; around two thirds are singletons. The CDR3 consists of 15 residues. The germline gives CDR1 ENHRY, CDR2 SYGVKD. V dropped 8 bases and J dropped 0; count of bases not matched to a gene: 6.

The sequenced material came from peripheral blood. This clonotype was obtained from a man between 65 and 85 years old with COVID-19, enrolled during active disease. This chain links TRBV10-3 with TRBJ2-1; 8 bases are shared with TRBD2. The CDR3 spells CAIGLALNSYNEQFF. The CDR3 DNA reads as TGTGCCATCGGACTAGCCCTTAACTCCTACAATGAGCAGTTCTTC.